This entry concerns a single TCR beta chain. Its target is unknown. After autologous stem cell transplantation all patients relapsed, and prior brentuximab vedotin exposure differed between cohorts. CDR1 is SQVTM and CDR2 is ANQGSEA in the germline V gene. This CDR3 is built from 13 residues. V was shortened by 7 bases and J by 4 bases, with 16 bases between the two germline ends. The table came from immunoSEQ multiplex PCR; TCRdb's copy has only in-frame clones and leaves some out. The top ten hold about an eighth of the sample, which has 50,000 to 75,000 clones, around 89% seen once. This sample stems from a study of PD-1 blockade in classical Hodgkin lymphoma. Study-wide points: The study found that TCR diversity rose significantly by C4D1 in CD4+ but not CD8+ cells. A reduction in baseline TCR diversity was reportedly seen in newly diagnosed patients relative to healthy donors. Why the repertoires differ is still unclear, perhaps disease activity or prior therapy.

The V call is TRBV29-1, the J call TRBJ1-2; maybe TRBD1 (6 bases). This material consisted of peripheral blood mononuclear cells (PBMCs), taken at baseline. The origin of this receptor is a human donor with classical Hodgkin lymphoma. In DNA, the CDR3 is TGCAGCGCTTCCCCAGAAGGGGGCTATGGCTACACCTTC. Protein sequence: CSASPEGGYGYTF.